These 18 T cell receptor beta chains came from one sample sequenced in a study of T cells in Graves' hyperthyroidism and ophthalmopathy. Amplification of TCR beta CDR3 regions used RNA as the template. TCR CDR3 underwent first-round RT-PCR with the HTBI primer set. TCRdb re-derived calls from the multiplex PCR reads in MiXCR, one entry per CDR3 protein. This sample has fewer than 900,000 distinct CDR3 sequences, with less than 20% found just once. Sequences were obtained from blood. Receptor source: a man between 18 and 29 years old with Graves' hyperthyroidism.

This chain joins TRBV3-1 and TRBJ2-5, with TRBD2 as a possible D gene (6 bases). Trimming took 1 base from V and 3 from J, leaving 18 bases between them. This CDR3 contains 17 residues. Germline CDR1 and CDR2: LGHDT and YNNKEL (reference sequence). CDR3 loop: CASSQAGVTSGKETQYF. DNA for the CDR3: TGTGCCAGCAGCCAAGCCGGGGTGACTAGTGGGAAAGAGACCCAGTACTTC.

The V and J genes are TRBV15 and TRBJ1-2; D call uncertain. This CDR3 region has 13 residues. Germline V gene lookup returns CDR1 LNHNV and CDR2 YYDKDF (reference sequence). V was trimmed by 1 base and J by 2 bases, leaving 5 bases between them. CDR3 DNA: TGTGCCACCAGCAGAGTTACCAACTATGGCTACACCTTC. Its translation: CATSRVTNYGYTF.

This clonotype was observed many times. This sequence joins TRBV24-1 and TRBJ1-2, with no clear D. Germline assignment: CDR1 KGHDR and CDR2 SFDVKD. CDR3 length: 13 residues. V gave up 5 bases and J gave up 2 bases, with 8 bases separating them. The CDR3 DNA is TGTGCCACCAGTGGAGGAGGGAACTATGGCTACACCTTC. Translation: CATSGGGNYGYTF.

There are a few counts of this clonotype. The rearrangement uses TRBV6-1 and TRBJ1-2, with D unresolved. Trimming shortened V by 6 bases and J by 4 bases, and 15 bases separated the two germline ends. Looked up from germline, CDR1 is MNHNS and CDR2 is SASEGT. The CDR3 is 14 amino acids. The CDR3 loop reads CASRLPVMGYGYTF. CDR3 in DNA: TGTGCCAGCAGGCTCCCCGTTATGGGCTATGGCTACACCTTC.

In this sample, this clonotype turned up a few times. The rearrangement uses TRBV3-1 and TRBJ1-2, with 10 bases aligning to TRBD1. The CDR3 length is 17 residues. Losses at the gene ends were 2 bases for V and 8 bases for J; bases not matched to a gene: 14. CDR1 and CDR2 (germline): LGHDT, YNNKEL (reference sequence). The CDR3 sequence: CASSQPPGTGEARGYTF. The CDR3 DNA reads as TGTGCCAGCAGCCAACCACCCGGGACAGGGGAAGCGAGGGGCTACACCTTC.

This sequence joins TRBV5-1 and TRBJ2-1, with 7 bases fitting TRBD1. CDR1 SGHRS and CDR2 YFSETQ come from the germline V gene. With 3 bases clipped from V and 5 bases from J, the junction kept 2 bases outside the gene matches. The CDR3 contains 13 residues. DNA of the CDR3: TGCGCCAGCAGCTCTGGACAGGACAATGAGCAGTTCTTC. It is translated as CASSSGQDNEQFF.

This clonotype was seen a few times. V is TRBV7-9 and J is TRBJ1-1, with 7 bases identical to TRBD1. The CDR3 is 17 amino acids. Looked up from germline, CDR1 is SEHNR and CDR2 is FQNEAQ (reference sequence). The V gene end was trimmed by 5 bases and the J gene end by 4 bases; junction bases not matched to a gene: 16. The CDR3: CASSPLTGIRGGTEAFF. The CDR3, as DNA: TGTGCCAGCAGCCCATTGACAGGGATTCGAGGAGGCACTGAAGCTTTCTTT.

This clonotype was counted a few times. J is TRBJ2-2 and V is TRBV12-3 or TRBV12-4, with 12 bases lining up with TRBD2. This CDR3 has 18 amino acids. The V segment lost 3 bases and the J segment 6 bases; nucleotides outside the gene matches: 11. The CDR3 region is CASSFTRWTSGTAGELFF. In nucleotides, the CDR3 is TGTGCCAGCAGTTTTACCCGATGGACTAGCGGGACGGCCGGGGAGCTGTTTTTT.

This clonotype appeared many times. The J gene is TRBJ2-3, the V gene TRBV12-3 or TRBV12-4; 7 nucleotides match TRBD2. V shed 1 base and J 6 bases; nucleotides not matched to a gene: 1. The CDR3 is 13 residues long. Written as DNA, the CDR3 is TGTGCCAGCAGTTTAGGGGAGGGGGATACGCAGTATTTT. Encoded protein: CASSLGEGDTQYF.

V and J are TRBV6-1 and TRBJ2-1, with a possible D match to TRBD1 (6 bases). CDR3 length: 16 amino acids. V was trimmed by 5 bases and J by 5 bases, leaving 19 bases between them. Germline CDR1 reads MNHNS; CDR2 reads SASEGT. The CDR3, as DNA: TGTGCCAGCAGTCAACCCCAGGGGCGAGGTCACAATGAGCAGTTCTTC. It translates to CASSQPQGRGHNEQFF.

The sample holds a few counts of this clonotype. The chain employs TRBV7-3 and TRBJ2-2; TRBD1 matches at 9 bases. CDR1 is SGHTA, CDR2 FQGTGA, per germline. This CDR3 spans 17 amino acids. V was pared by 5 bases and J by 4 bases, with 11 bases of the junction left unmatched. This CDR3 is CASSPGPGQGPTGELFF. CDR3 sequence (DNA): TGTGCCAGCAGCCCGGGGCCGGGACAGGGCCCCACCGGGGAGCTGTTTTTT.

The rearrangement links TRBV4-2 to TRBJ2-5; a weak D match, TRBD2 (6 bases). Germline-derived CDR1 and CDR2 are LGHNA and YNFKEQ. The V and J ends lost 0 bases and 5 bases respectively, with 10 bases between them. CDR3 size: 14 residues. CDR3 sequence reads: CASSQDPGLETQYF. The DNA for the CDR3 is TGTGCCAGCAGCCAAGATCCGGGACTCGAGACCCAGTACTTC.

The chain is built from TRBV12-3 or TRBV12-4 and TRBJ2-4; D is undetermined. The CDR3 sequence is 14 residues long. Trimming took off 1 base at V and 3 bases at J, with 7 bases between the two ends. The CDR3 coding sequence is TGTGCCAGCAGTTTAGAGGCAGTCAAAAACATTCAGTACTTC. The encoded protein is CASSLEAVKNIQYF.

About this clonotype: This clone may be a read error of a much larger clone one base away. The genes are TRBV5-5 and TRBJ2-5, with D tentatively TRBD2 (5 bases). Germline values: CDR1 SGHKS, CDR2 YYEKEE (reference sequence). Trimming removed 5 bases from V and 4 bases from J, with 12 bases in between. The CDR3 is 13 residues long. CDR3 sequence: CASRTRGLETQYF. The CDR3 bases are TGTGCCAGCAGAACCAGAGGGCTAGAGACCCAGTACTTC. Filled out from reference TRBV5-5 and TRBJ2-5, the complete variable domain reads DAGVTQSPTHLIKTRGQQVTLRCSPISGHKSVSWYQQVLGQGPQFIFQYYEKEERGRGNFPDRFSARQFPNYSSELNVNALLLGDSALYLCASRTRGLETQYFGPGTRLLVL.

Note on this clonotype: A much larger clone lies one base from this, so it may be a read error. The chain joins TRBV6-1 to TRBJ1-1; the match to TRBD1 covers 7 bases. J lost 1 base, V lost 6 bases, and 5 bases had no gene match. This CDR3 is 14 amino acids long. Germline V gene data show CDR1 as MNHNS and CDR2 as SASEGT. CDR3 amino acids: CASSQTGPNTEAFF. The CDR3 region has the DNA TGTGCCAGCAGCCAGACAGGGCCGAACACTGAAGCTTTCTTT.

This clonotype showed up many times. The rearrangement links TRBV11-2 to TRBJ2-7; TRBD2 matches at 7 bases. The J segment lost 5 bases and the V segment lost 5 bases, leaving 0 bases of the junction unmatched. Germline lookup yields CDR1 SGHAT and CDR2 FQNNGV. There are 11 residues in the CDR3. The CDR3 sequence is CASSGRDEQYF. In DNA form, the CDR3 reads TGTGCCAGCAGCGGGAGGGACGAGCAGTACTTC.

V gene TRBV28 combines with J gene TRBJ2-7; D is perhaps TRBD1 (6 bases). The CDR3 loop spans 13 amino acids. Looked up from germline, CDR1 is MDHEN and CDR2 is SYDVKM. The V end was cut by 7 bases, the J end by 6 bases, with 16 bases between. The CDR3 protein is CASTGPTGAEQYF. In DNA, the CDR3 is TGTGCCAGCACCGGACCGACAGGTGCCGAGCAGTACTTC.

J is TRBJ2-3 and V is TRBV12-3 or TRBV12-4; D is possibly TRBD2 (5 bases). The CDR3 is made up of 15 amino acids. The V end was cut by 3 bases, the J end by 4 bases, with 14 bases between. The CDR3 protein is CASSFILAGSDTQYF. DNA of the CDR3: TGTGCCAGCAGTTTTATTTTGGCGGGTTCAGATACGCAGTATTTT.